The TCR beta chain under discussion was sequenced for a study of sequential checkpoint blockade in melanoma (dated by TCRdb to about 2019). For context, the study as a whole: Patients were randomized 1:1 to first-line nivolumab followed by ipilimumab (arm A) or ipilimumab followed by nivolumab (arm B). Maintenance nivolumab came after both trial sequences. What the study reported, not specific to this receptor: Validation of the response-prediction model combining TCR metrics and mutation burden is needed in larger, independent patient cohorts.

TCRbeta CDR3 regions were immunosequenced from genomic DNA with the immunoSEQ Assay. Genomic DNA was amplified by bias-controlled multiplex PCR before high-throughput sequencing. The authors processed their data as follows. To quantify the absolute abundance of each unique TCRbeta CDR3 region, the sequences were collapsed and filtered. Clonality, defined as 1 minus Pielou's evenness, was calculated using only productive rearrangements. Clones with significantly greater frequencies in on-treatment versus baseline samples were identified using a previously published method. TCRdb's version of the immuneACCESS table is confined to in-frame rearrangements and falls short of the full clone set. An unresolved V gene accounts for under half of the shortfall where checked; the remainder is of unknown origin. V and J calls and clone size come straight from that table; D and trimming were deduced from the DNA. This sample has 25,000 to 35,000 clones in its table, and around 80% of those were observed once. The ten largest clones represent roughly a sixth of the sample.

From a lookup of the germline V gene (reference sequence), CDR1 and CDR2 are SEHNR and FQNEAQ. The CDR3 measures 15 amino acids from cysteine to phenylalanine. The entry retains the CDR3 DNA only, 45 bases that are in frame from base 1. The V and J ends are trimmed by 4 bases and 5 bases, leaving 15 bases between them. The sample's treatment or condition, from its label and the paper: randomized to nivolumab then ipilimumab (arm A) or the reverse (arm B). None of the trial patients had been given prior DNA-damaging chemotherapy. Thawed PBMCs were sorted on a FACS Aria II flow cytometer to isolate live CD3+CD8+ cells negative for CD19 and CD56. Samples were obtained from patients with melanoma enrolled in CheckMate 064, a randomized, open-label phase II trial of sequential checkpoint blockade. Peripheral blood mononuclear cells were collected by leukapheresis, purified using Ficoll-Paque, and frozen in human serum containing roughly 10% DMSO. Right after sorting, the blood CD3+CD8+ cells were verified to be >95% pure, and DNA extraction followed.

About this clone: Its cognate antigen has yet to be identified. No base quality values were provided; no much bigger clone lies one nucleotide off.

The sample was CD8+ T cells sorted from blood (inferred from file names), taken from a patient given nivolumab and ipilimumab in sequence. This TCR was recovered from a human donor with melanoma. The rearrangement joined TRBV7-9 to TRBJ2-1, with TRBD1 perhaps the D gene, on 6 matching bases. The CDR3 loop reads CASSSAGTQNNEQFF. The DNA reads as follows: TGTGCCAGCAGCTCTGCCGGGACACAGAACAATGAGCAGTTCTTC.